The 3 T cell receptor beta chains given below trace back to one sample, sequenced in a study of blood T cell repertoires in COVID-19. The assay was immunoSEQ multiplex PCR, and TCRdb's table has in-frame clones only and misses some. The table records about 390,000 clones, approximately 87% of them present only once. The sequenced sample consisted of PBMCs or T cells enriched from blood (not recorded which). The receptors stem from a woman aged 45 to 65 who had recovered from COVID-19.

The chain employs TRBV12-3 or TRBV12-4 and TRBJ2-3, with D tentatively TRBD2 (5 bases). V dropped 10 bases and J dropped 6 bases, with 14 bases sitting between them. The CDR3 runs to 12 residues. CDR3 coding DNA: TGTGCCACAGCGGCCTTAGGGGATACGCAGTATTTT. Encoded protein: CATAALGDTQYF.

The chain links TRBV2 to TRBJ1-2, with 10 nucleotides matching TRBD1. CDR3 size: 14 residues. Germline loops: CDR1 SNHLY, CDR2 FYNNEI. Losses at the gene ends were 8 bases for V and 3 bases for J; bases not matched to a gene: 6. As DNA, the CDR3 is TGTGCCAGCGCAGGGACAGGGGCGGACTATGGCTACACCTTC. Translated, it gives CASAGTGADYGYTF.

This clone was detected only once. The chain couples TRBV27 to TRBJ1-1, with unresolved D. Trimming took 6 bases from V and 5 from J, leaving 10 bases between them. The CDR3 length is 12 residues. CDR1 is MNHEY and CDR2 is SMNVEV in the germline V gene (reference sequence). The CDR3 here is CASRQGGTEAFF. As DNA, the CDR3 is TGTGCCAGCAGACAAGGCGGAACTGAAGCTTTCTTT.